This T cell receptor (beta chain) was documented in a study of early T cells in non-severe SARS-CoV-2 infection. Study information: Chains were unpaired, as sequencing was done on bulk RNA from unsorted whole blood.

The CDR3 runs 13 residues. Trimming stripped 2 bases from V and 7 bases from J, with 11 bases between. Germline V gene lookup returns CDR1 MGHRA and CDR2 YSYEKL. Whole-study findings and limits: The VDJdb matching leaned toward anti-spike CD8 responses and overlooked private and CD4 specificities.

This clonotype is judged medium-sized. Antigen specificity is unknown. The TCR library protocol was used to attach unique molecular identifiers. These identifiers were attached to individual cDNA molecules. A single record per CDR3 protein comes from TCRdb applying MiXCR to the 5' RACE reads. The sample has about 42,000 distinct CDR3 sequences; 7.1% are singletons. Sequencing input: whole blood. The receptor comes from an adult who was a healthcare worker with PCR-confirmed SARS-CoV-2 infection or an uninfected control (not recorded which). The genes are TRBV4-1 and TRBJ1-2, with D unresolved. CDR3 DNA: TGCGCCAGCAGCCAATACCGGGAGACTGGCTACACCTTC. It codes for CASSQYRETGYTF.